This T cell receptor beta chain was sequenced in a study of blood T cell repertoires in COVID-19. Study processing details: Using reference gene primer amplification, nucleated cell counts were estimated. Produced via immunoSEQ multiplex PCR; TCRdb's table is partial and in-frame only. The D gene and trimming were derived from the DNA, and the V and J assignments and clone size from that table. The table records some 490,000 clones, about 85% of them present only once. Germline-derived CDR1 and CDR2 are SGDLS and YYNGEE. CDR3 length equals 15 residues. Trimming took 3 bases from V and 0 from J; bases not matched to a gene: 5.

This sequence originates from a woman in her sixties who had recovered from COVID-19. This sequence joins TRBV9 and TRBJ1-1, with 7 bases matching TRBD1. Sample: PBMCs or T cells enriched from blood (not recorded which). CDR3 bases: TGTGCCAGCAGCGCATACAGGGGTATGAACACTGAAGCTTTCTTT. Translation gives CASSAYRGMNTEAFF.